The clone carrying this TCR beta chain was picked up a small number of times. This record comes from a study of T-cell memory formation after mild COVID-19. Each CDR3 protein is one row after TCRdb ran MiXCR on the 5' RACE reads. This table holds about 130,000 distinct CDR3 sequences, roughly 24% found once. The CDR3 runs 17 residues. CDR1 and CDR2 from the germline V gene are LGHNA and YNFKEQ. The V gene lost 1 base and the J gene lost 2 bases, with 17 bases spanning the gap. Material for sequencing was PBMCs or a T cell subset sorted from them (not recorded which). The receptor's source is an adult woman who had mild COVID-19 (a few samples of this study predate the infection). Cell type and time point are not known. The V and J genes are TRBV4-2 and TRBJ2-5; no definite D call. The CDR3 spells CASSQGQDFSNQETQYF. The CDR3 bases are TGTGCCAGCAGCCAAGGGCAAGACTTTTCTAATCAAGAGACCCAGTACTTC.